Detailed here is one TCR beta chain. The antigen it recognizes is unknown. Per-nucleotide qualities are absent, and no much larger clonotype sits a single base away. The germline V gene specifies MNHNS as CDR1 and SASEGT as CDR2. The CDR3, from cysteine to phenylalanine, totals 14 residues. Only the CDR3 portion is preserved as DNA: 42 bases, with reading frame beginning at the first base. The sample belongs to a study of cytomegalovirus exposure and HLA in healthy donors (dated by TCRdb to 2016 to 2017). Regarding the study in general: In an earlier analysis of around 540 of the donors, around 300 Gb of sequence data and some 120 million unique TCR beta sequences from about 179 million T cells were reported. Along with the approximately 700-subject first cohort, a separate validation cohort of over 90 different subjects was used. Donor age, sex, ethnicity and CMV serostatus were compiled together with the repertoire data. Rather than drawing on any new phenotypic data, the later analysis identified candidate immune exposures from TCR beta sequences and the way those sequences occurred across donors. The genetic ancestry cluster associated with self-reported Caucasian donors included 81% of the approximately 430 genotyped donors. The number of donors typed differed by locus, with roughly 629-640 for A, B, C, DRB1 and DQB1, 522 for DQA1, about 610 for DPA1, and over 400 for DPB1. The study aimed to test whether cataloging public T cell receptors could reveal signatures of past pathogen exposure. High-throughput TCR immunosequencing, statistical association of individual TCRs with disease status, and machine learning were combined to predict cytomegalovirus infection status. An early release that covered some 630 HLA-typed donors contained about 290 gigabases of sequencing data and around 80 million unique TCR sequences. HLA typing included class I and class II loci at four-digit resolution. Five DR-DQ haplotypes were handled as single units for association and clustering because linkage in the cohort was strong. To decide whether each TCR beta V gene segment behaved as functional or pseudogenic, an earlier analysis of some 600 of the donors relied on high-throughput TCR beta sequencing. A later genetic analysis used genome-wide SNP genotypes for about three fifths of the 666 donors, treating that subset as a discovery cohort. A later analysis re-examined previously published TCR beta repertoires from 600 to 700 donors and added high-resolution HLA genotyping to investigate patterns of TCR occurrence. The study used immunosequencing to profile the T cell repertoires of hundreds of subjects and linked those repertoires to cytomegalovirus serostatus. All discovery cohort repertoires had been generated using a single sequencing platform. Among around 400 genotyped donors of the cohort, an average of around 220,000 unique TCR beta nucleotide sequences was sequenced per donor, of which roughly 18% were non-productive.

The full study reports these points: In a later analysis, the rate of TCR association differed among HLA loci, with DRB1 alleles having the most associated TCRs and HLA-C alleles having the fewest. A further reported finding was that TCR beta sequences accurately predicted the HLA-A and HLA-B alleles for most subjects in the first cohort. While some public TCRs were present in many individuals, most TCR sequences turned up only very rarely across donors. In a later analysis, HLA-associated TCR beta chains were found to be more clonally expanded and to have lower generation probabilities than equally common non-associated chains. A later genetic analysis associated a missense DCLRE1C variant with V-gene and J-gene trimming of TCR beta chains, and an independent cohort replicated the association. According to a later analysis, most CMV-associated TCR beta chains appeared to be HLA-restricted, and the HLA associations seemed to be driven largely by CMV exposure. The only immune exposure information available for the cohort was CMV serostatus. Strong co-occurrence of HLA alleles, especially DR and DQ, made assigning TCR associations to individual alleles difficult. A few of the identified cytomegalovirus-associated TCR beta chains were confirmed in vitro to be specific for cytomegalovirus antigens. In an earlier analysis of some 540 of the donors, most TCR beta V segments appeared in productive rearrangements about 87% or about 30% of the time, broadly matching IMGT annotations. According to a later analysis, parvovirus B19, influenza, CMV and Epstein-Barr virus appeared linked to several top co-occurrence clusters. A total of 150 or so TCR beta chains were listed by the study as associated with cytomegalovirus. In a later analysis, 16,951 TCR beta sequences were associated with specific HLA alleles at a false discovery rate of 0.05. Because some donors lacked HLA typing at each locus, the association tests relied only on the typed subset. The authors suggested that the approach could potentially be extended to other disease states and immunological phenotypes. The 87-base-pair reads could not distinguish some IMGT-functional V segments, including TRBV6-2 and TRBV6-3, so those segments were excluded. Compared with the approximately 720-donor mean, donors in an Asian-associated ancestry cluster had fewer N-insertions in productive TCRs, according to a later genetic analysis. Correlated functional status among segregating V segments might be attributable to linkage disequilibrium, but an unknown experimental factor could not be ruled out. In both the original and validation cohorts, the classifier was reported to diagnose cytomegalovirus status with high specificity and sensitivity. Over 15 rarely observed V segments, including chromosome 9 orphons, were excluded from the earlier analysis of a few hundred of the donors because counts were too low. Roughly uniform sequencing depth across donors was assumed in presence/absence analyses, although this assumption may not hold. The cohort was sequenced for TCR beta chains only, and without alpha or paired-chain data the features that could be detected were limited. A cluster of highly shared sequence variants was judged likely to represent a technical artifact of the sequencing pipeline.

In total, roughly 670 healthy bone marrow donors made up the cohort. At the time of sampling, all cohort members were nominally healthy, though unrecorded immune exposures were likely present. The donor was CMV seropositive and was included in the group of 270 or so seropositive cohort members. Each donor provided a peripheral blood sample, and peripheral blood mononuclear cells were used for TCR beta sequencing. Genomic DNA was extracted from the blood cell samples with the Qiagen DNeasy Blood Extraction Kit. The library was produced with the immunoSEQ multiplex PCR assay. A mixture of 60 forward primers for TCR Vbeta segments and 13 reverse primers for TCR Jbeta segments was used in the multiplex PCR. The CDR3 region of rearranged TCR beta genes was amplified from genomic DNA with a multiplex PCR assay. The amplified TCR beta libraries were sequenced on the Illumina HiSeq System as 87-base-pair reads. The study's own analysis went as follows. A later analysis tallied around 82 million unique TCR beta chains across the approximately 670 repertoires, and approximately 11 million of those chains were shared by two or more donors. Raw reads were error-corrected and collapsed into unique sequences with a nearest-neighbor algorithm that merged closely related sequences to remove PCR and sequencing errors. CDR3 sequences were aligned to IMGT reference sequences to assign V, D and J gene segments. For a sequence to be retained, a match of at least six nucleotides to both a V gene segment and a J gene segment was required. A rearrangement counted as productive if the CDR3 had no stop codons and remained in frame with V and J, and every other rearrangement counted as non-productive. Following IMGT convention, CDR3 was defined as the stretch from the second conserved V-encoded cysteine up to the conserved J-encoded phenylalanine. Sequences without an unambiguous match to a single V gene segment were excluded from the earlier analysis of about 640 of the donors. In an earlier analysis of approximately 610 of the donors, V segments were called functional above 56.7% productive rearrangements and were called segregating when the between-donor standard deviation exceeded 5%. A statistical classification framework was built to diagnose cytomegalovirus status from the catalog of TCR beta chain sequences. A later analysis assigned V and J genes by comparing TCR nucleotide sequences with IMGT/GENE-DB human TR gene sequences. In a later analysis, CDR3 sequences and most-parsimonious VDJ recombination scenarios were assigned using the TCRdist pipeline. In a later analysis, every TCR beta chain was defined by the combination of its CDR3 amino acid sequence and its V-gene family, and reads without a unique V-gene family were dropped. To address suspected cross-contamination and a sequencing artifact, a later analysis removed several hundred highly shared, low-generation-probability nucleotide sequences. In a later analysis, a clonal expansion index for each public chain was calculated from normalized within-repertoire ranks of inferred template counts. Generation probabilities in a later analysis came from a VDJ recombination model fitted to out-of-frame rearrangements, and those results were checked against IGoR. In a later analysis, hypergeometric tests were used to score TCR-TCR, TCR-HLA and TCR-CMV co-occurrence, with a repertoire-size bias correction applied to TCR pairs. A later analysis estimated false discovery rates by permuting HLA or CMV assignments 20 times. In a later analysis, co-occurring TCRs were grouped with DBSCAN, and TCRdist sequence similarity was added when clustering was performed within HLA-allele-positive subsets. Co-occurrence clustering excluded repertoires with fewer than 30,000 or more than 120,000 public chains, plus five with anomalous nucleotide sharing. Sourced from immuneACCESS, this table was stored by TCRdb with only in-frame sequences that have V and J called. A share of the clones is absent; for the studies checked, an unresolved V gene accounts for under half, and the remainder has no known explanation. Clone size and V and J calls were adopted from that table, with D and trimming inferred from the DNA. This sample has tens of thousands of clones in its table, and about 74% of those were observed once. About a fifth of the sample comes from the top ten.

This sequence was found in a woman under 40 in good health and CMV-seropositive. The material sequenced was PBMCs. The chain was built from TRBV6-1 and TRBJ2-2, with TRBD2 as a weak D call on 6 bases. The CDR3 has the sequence CSTNDRRDTGELFF. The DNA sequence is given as TGTTCGACAAACGACCGGAGGGATACCGGGGAGCTGTTTTTT.